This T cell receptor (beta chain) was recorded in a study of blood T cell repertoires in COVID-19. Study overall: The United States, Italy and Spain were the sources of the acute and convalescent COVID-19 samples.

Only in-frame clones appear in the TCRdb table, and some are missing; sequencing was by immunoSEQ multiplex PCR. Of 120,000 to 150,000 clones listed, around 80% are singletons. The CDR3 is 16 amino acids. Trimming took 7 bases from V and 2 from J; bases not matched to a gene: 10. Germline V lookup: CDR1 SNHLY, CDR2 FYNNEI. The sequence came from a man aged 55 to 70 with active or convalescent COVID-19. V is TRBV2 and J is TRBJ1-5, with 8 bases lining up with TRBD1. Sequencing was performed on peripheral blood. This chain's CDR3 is CASIGDRGEGNQPQHF. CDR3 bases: TGTGCCAGCATCGGAGACAGGGGTGAGGGCAATCAGCCCCAGCATTTT.